This TCR beta chain was sequenced for a study of response to subunit inactivated influenza vaccine. Broader study findings: Authors suggested each seasonal flu vaccination may recruit only limited numbers of new T cells.

V gave up 1 base and J gave up 2 bases; unmatched junction bases: 2. This CDR3 has 16 residues. Germline CDR1 reads KGHDR; CDR2 reads SFDVKD. In this sample, this clonotype turned up a few times. Its target is unknown. One entry per CDR3 protein, called by TCRdb with MiXCR from the RT-PCR reads. Of hundreds of thousands of distinct CDR3 sequences listed, more than 15% were seen once; the top ten hold around 10%. This chain links TRBV24-1 with TRBJ2-5; 11 nucleotides line up with TRBD1. This receptor was identified in a man aged 45-65 years who received an inactivated influenza vaccine. The sequences come from PBMCs from blood, collected roughly 13 days after vaccination. CDR3 in DNA: TGTGCCACCAGTGATTTTGGGACAGGGGGACAAGAGACCCAGTACTTC. Encoded protein: CATSDFGTGGQETQYF.